These 17 T cell receptor beta chains were sequenced from one sample in a study of spatial heterogeneity in lung cancer. TCRdb used MiXCR to reprocess the 5' RACE reads, holding one entry per CDR3 protein. Altogether 100,000 to 120,000 distinct CDR3 sequences are present, under 14% being singletons, with the ten largest covering about 24%. Regarding time point: blood at routine non-recurrence follow-up after resection. This sample comprised PBMCs, obtained at follow-up. The receptors derive from a female donor with early-stage non-small cell lung cancer.

The gene calls are TRBV6-2 or TRBV6-3 and TRBJ1-6; perhaps TRBD1 as D (6 bases). The CDR3 totals 14 residues. V dropped 6 bases and J dropped 7 bases, with 13 bases sitting between them. The V gene's germline CDR1 is MNHEY and CDR2 SVGEGT. The CDR3: CASRNDRNNSPLHF. Here the CDR3 DNA reads TGTGCCAGCAGGAACGACAGGAACAATTCACCCCTCCACTTT.

In this sample, this clonotype turned up a few times. The genes are TRBV24-1 and TRBJ2-1; maybe TRBD2 (5 bases). Per the germline V gene, CDR1 is KGHDR and CDR2 is SFDVKD. V was cut by 6 bases and J by 4 bases, with 12 bases left in between. This CDR3 has 14 amino acids. CDR3 region: CATSKGDLYNEQFF. DNA for the CDR3: TGTGCCACCAGTAAGGGAGATCTATACAATGAGCAGTTCTTC.

This clonotype was counted between two and nine times. This rearrangement joins TRBV29-1 to TRBJ2-7; the D is unclear. Germline CDR1 reads SQVTM; CDR2 reads ANQGSEA. The V gene lost 6 bases and the J gene lost 0 bases, with 15 bases spanning the gap. The CDR3 length is 14 residues. CDR3 protein: CSVGRTSSSYEQYF. CDR3 nucleotide sequence: TGCAGCGTCGGTCGGACCTCCAGCTCCTACGAGCAGTACTTC.

V usage is TRBV6-5 and J usage is TRBJ2-7; TRBD2 aligns across 7 bases. The CDR3 loop spans 15 amino acids. The V segment lost 5 bases and the J segment 0 bases; nucleotides outside the gene matches: 7. Per the germline V gene, CDR1 is MNHEY and CDR2 is SVGAGI. Here the CDR3 reads CASSVSGVSSYEQYF. CDR3 bases: TGTGCCAGCAGTGTAAGCGGGGTAAGCTCCTACGAGCAGTACTTC.

V is TRBV27 and J is TRBJ1-5; tentative D call: TRBD1 (6 bases). CDR3 length: 15 amino acids. Deletions cut 7 bases from V and 7 bases from J, with 20 bases between. Per germline, CDR1 MNHEY and CDR2 SMNVEV (reference sequence). CDR3 region: CASKDTGTIGQPQHF. In nucleotides, the CDR3 is TGTGCCAGCAAGGACACAGGGACTATCGGGCAGCCCCAGCATTTT.

The chain employs TRBV29-1 and TRBJ2-1, with a possible D match to TRBD1 (6 bases). In germline, CDR1 is SQVTM, CDR2 ANQGSEA. V lost 4 bases and J lost 0, with 7 bases in between. CDR3 length: 13 amino acids. Written as DNA, the CDR3 is TGCAGCGTTGGGACAGACTCCTACAATGAGCAGTTCTTC. The encoded protein is CSVGTDSYNEQFF.

This clonotype showed up many times. The rearrangement joins TRBV28 to TRBJ1-1, with D uncertain. Per germline, CDR1 MDHEN and CDR2 SYDVKM. Between the trimmed V and J ends, which lost 7 bases and 0 bases, there was a span of 15 bases. The CDR3 extends over 15 amino acids. The CDR3 loop is CASTQRPRMNTEAFF. The DNA of the CDR3 is TGTGCCAGCACCCAACGGCCAAGGATGAACACTGAAGCTTTCTTT.

The rearrangement uses TRBV2 and TRBJ1-5; 9 bases map to TRBD1. CDR3 length equals 15 residues. Germline V gives CDR1 SNHLY, CDR2 FYNNEI. The ends lost 4 bases at V and 0 bases at J; junction bases unmatched: 1. The CDR3 DNA follows: TGTGCCAGCAGTGGGGACAGGGTTAGCAATCAGCCCCAGCATTTT. Protein: CASSGDRVSNQPQHF.

This clonotype showed up just a few times. This chain links TRBV5-4 with TRBJ2-3; D uncertain. This CDR3 has 13 amino acids. From germline, CDR1 is SGHNT and CDR2 YYREEE (reference sequence). V lost 1 base to trimming and J lost 4 bases, with 7 bases between them. CDR3: CASSLHNADTQYF. In nucleotides, the CDR3 is TGTGCCAGCAGCTTGCACAATGCAGATACGCAGTATTTT.

This clonotype was observed a few times. The gene calls are TRBV12-3 or TRBV12-4 and TRBJ2-3; D is perhaps TRBD2 (6 bases). V was cut by 5 bases and J by 1 base, with 13 bases left in between. This CDR3 is 15 amino acids long. CDR3 sequence: CASSLLGGGTDTQYF. CDR3 bases: TGTGCCAGCAGTCTCCTCGGAGGGGGCACAGATACGCAGTATTTT.

This clonotype came up a few times. The chain employs TRBV5-6 and TRBJ2-5, with TRBD2 matching 10 bases. The CDR3 extends over 15 amino acids. V lost 3 bases, J lost 5 bases, and 7 bases stayed unmatched. Germline V gene lookup returns CDR1 SGHDT and CDR2 YYEEEE. The CDR3 here is CASSSQLAGRETQYF. CDR3 coding DNA: TGTGCCAGCAGCTCCCAACTAGCGGGAAGGGAGACCCAGTACTTC.

This clonotype was seen ten or more times. The rearrangement joins TRBV2 to TRBJ2-1; D uncertain. The CDR3 runs to 14 residues. In germline, CDR1 is SNHLY, CDR2 FYNNEI. V gave up 4 bases and J gave up 0 bases, with 7 bases separating them. The CDR3 DNA reads TGTGCCAGCAGTGTGGCTAGCTCCTACAATGAGCAGTTCTTC. Its protein product is CASSVASSYNEQFF.

This clonotype was observed a handful of times. The rearrangement joins TRBV2 to TRBJ2-7; D not resolved. Per germline, CDR1 SNHLY and CDR2 FYNNEI. The CDR3 covers 13 residues. V shed 1 base and J shed 3 bases, with 7 bases lying between them. CDR3 sequence reads: CASSEGVNYEQYF. DNA for the CDR3: TGTGCCAGCAGTGAAGGCGTCAACTACGAGCAGTACTTC.

V is TRBV10-3 and J is TRBJ2-7; TRBD2 agrees at 12 bases. V dropped 0 bases and J dropped 10; count of bases not matched to a gene: 7. The CDR3 extends over 15 amino acids. Germline values: CDR1 ENHRY, CDR2 SYGVKD. CDR3 bases: TGTGCCATCAGTGAGTCGAGGACTAGCGGGATTAGTCAGTACTTC. It translates to CAISESRTSGISQYF.

In its sample, this clonotype was seen a few times. The J gene is TRBJ1-5, the V gene TRBV4-1; TRBD1 is a possible D gene (5 bases). Germline V gives CDR1 MGHRA, CDR2 YSYEKL. V gave up 1 base and J gave up 3 bases, with 16 bases separating them. CDR3 length: 17 residues. The chain's CDR3 is CASSQVGTEGHNQPQHF. CDR3 nucleotides: TGCGCCAGCAGCCAAGTAGGGACGGAAGGACACAATCAGCCCCAGCATTTT.

Of note for this clonotype: A read error may account for a junction end that differs from germline. V gene TRBV11-2 combines with J gene TRBJ2-1, with D possibly being TRBD1 (6 bases). Germline V gene sequence: CDR1 SGHAT, CDR2 FQNNGV. This CDR3 contains 17 residues. The CDR3 loop is CVSSLDRRGPYYNEQFF. The CDR3 coding sequence is TGTGTCAGCAGCTTAGATCGCAGGGGCCCTTACTACAATGAGCAGTTCTTC.

The chain couples TRBV20-1 to TRBJ1-1, with D possibly TRBD1 on 5 matching bases. Trimming took off 0 bases at V and 10 bases at J, with 18 bases between the two ends. Germline values: CDR1 DFQATT, CDR2 SNEGSKA (reference sequence). CDR3 length: 14 residues. This CDR3 reads CSARDPLGAGGAFF. CDR3 coding DNA: TGCAGTGCTAGAGATCCCCTAGGGGCAGGCGGAGCTTTCTTT.